Listed below are T cell receptor beta chains from one sample, sequenced in a study of human T cells and chemical hapten exposure. TCRdb re-called the RACE reads through MiXCR, storing one row per CDR3 protein. In the table there are about 28,000 distinct CDR3 sequences, 7.4% of which are singletons. Sequenced input: whole blood. All receptors derive from a human donor in good health. Some clones in this sample may be carry-over from other donors' samples. CDR3s include the opening cysteine and the closing phenylalanine or tryptophan. The D gene is left open where the match is weak. Clone size is stated in some rows and not others, as once, few, many or a class when expanded.

v_call,clone_size,j_call,d_call,cdr3_aa,cdr3_nt
TRBV15,few,TRBJ1-5,.,CATSRGQGNQPQHF,TGTGCCACCAGCAGAGGTCAGGGTAATCAGCCCCAGCATTTT
TRBV28,few,TRBJ2-5,.,CASSPVVLGQETQYF,TGTGCCAGCAGTCCAGTCGTGTTGGGTCAAGAGACCCAGTACTTC
TRBV5-6,.,TRBJ1-1,.,CASSLGGRGNTEAFF,TGTGCCAGCAGCTTGGGAGGCAGGGGGAACACTGAAGCTTTCTTT
TRBV5-1,many,TRBJ2-3,TRBD2,CASSSNSAGTSGADTQYF,TGCGCCAGCAGCTCCAACTCGGCCGGGACTAGCGGAGCAGATACGCAGTATTTT
TRBV18,many,TRBJ1-1,.,CASSPPTVSDTEAFF,TGTGCCAGCTCACCACCGACAGTATCGGACACTGAAGCTTTCTTT
TRBV6-5,few,TRBJ1-1,TRBD1,CASSPNRGLGTEAFF,TGTGCCAGCAGTCCAAACAGGGGTCTGGGAACTGAAGCTTTCTTT
TRBV6-1,many,TRBJ2-7,.,CASSSQGYEQYF,TGTGCCAGCAGTTCACAAGGCTACGAGCAGTACTTC
TRBV7-9,few,TRBJ1-1,.,CASTRVMNTEAFF,TGTGCCTCGACGAGGGTAATGAACACTGAAGCTTTCTTT
TRBV27,.,TRBJ1-5,.,CASSSRTASNQPQHF,TGTGCCAGCAGTTCCCGGACAGCTAGCAATCAGCCCCAGCATTTT
TRBV28,medium-sized,TRBJ2-1,TRBD2,CASSLTLAGPLPHFF,TGTGCCAGCAGTTTAACTCTAGCGGGACCCCTCCCCCACTTCTTC
TRBV4-1,medium-sized,TRBJ1-4,.,CASSQAGRVDEKLFF,TGCGCCAGCAGCCAAGCGGGGAGGGTTGACGAAAAACTGTTTTTT
TRBV4-1,few,TRBJ1-2,.,CASSRGNDNYGYTF,TGCGCCAGCAGCCGAGGGAATGATAACTATGGCTACACCTTC
TRBV18,few,TRBJ2-5,TRBD2,CASSPPTTSGDLRFQETQYF,TGTGCCAGCTCACCACCCACGACTAGCGGGGACCTACGCTTCCAAGAGACCCAGTACTTC
TRBV29-1,many,TRBJ1-1,TRBD1,CSVNRGPTEAFF,TGCAGCGTTAACAGGGGGCCCACTGAAGCTTTCTTT
TRBV14,many,TRBJ2-7,.,CASSQGWYEQYF,TGTGCCAGCAGCCAAGGGTGGTACGAGCAGTACTTC
TRBV27,many,TRBJ1-1,TRBD1,CASRFTGGTEAFF,TGTGCCAGCAGGTTCACAGGGGGCACTGAAGCTTTCTTT
TRBV20-1,.,TRBJ1-2,TRBD1,CSAPRDRGRRLLGYTF,TGCAGTGCTCCCCGGGACAGGGGGCGCAGATTATTAGGCTACACCTTC
TRBV6-5,.,TRBJ2-3,.,CASRAISTDTQYF,TGTGCCAGCAGGGCCATCAGCACAGATACGCAGTATTTT
TRBV21-1,few,TRBJ2-4,.,CASSNRAGGSRAKNIQYF,TGTGCCAGCAGCAACCGAGCGGGAGGGTCCCGAGCCAAAAACATTCAGTACTTC
TRBV9,few,TRBJ2-4,TRBD2,CASSVELAGGGAKNIQYF,TGTGCCAGCAGCGTAGAACTAGCGGGGGGTGGGGCCAAAAACATTCAGTACTTC
TRBV7-8,few,TRBJ2-1,.,CASSSTPDFSYNEQFF,TGTGCCAGCAGCTCAACCCCGGACTTCTCCTACAATGAGCAGTTCTTC
TRBV7-2,.,TRBJ1-1,.,CASSLANNEGTEAFF,TGTGCCAGCAGCTTAGCGAACAATGAAGGGACTGAAGCTTTCTTT
TRBV27,many,TRBJ2-2,.,CASSLLTGELFF,TGTGCCAGCAGTTTATTAACCGGGGAGCTGTTTTTT
TRBV6-6,many,TRBJ1-6,TRBD1,CASSEPRGPDSPLHF,TGTGCCAGCAGTGAACCTAGGGGGCCGGATTCACCCCTCCACTTT
TRBV2,many,TRBJ1-1,.,CASNVRVATEAFF,TGTGCCAGCAATGTCAGGGTAGCCACTGAAGCTTTCTTT
TRBV5-1,few,TRBJ2-3,TRBD2,CASSLWDLAGDSTDTQYF,TGCGCCAGCAGCCTGTGGGATCTAGCGGGAGATAGCACAGATACGCAGTATTTT
TRBV3-1,few,TRBJ1-5,.,CASSQDRGTQPQHF,TGTGCCAGCAGCCAAGATAGGGGAACTCAGCCCCAGCATTTT
TRBV28,many,TRBJ2-7,TRBD2,CASSISGATYEQYF,TGTGCCAGCAGTATTAGCGGGGCCACCTACGAGCAGTACTTC
TRBV5-1,few,TRBJ2-1,.,CASSLDTHPGTPYYNEQFF,TGCGCCAGCAGCTTGGACACCCACCCCGGGACACCTTACTACAATGAGCAGTTCTTC
TRBV29-1,many,TRBJ2-3,.,CSVEDRAAFTDTQYF,TGCAGCGTTGAGGACAGAGCGGCATTCACAGATACGCAGTATTTT
TRBV20-1,many,TRBJ1-1,TRBD1,CSASTGGSNYEAFF,TGCAGTGCTAGCACAGGGGGCTCAAACTATGAAGCTTTCTTT
TRBV15,few,TRBJ2-6,.,CATSREGSGANVLTF,TGTGCCACCAGCAGAGAGGGTTCTGGGGCCAACGTCCTGACTTTC
TRBV20-1,many,TRBJ2-7,.,CSASFQHNIEGPYEQYF,TGCAGTGCTAGCTTCCAACACAACATCGAGGGTCCCTACGAGCAGTACTTC
TRBV5-1,.,TRBJ1-1,.,CASSFPGHQNTEAFF,TGCGCCAGCAGCTTTCCGGGACACCAGAACACTGAAGCTTTCTTT
TRBV11-1,many,TRBJ2-3,.,CASSPGRREIDTQYF,TGTGCCAGCAGCCCAGGCCGAAGGGAAATAGATACGCAGTATTTT
TRBV4-2,few,TRBJ2-3,TRBD2,CASSQLSGTSGGAADTQYF,TGTGCCAGCAGCCAACTCTCCGGGACTAGCGGGGGGGCCGCAGATACGCAGTATTTT
TRBV7-2,.,TRBJ1-5,.,CASSAQRNQPQHF,TGTGCCAGCAGCGCCCAACGCAATCAGCCCCAGCATTTT
TRBV6-4,many,TRBJ2-1,TRBD2,CASSAVAGGYNEQFF,TGTGCCAGCAGTGCCGTAGCGGGAGGATACAATGAGCAGTTCTTC
TRBV5-4,many,TRBJ2-3,TRBD1,CASSKGTGGSTDTQYF,TGTGCCAGCAGCAAAGGGACAGGGGGTTCCACAGATACGCAGTATTTT
TRBV2,.,TRBJ2-7,.,CASSERGYEQYF,TGTGCCAGCAGTGAACGGGGTTACGAGCAGTACTTC
TRBV5-6,few,TRBJ1-5,.,CASSLAGRDRPQHF,TGTGCCAGCAGCTTGGCGGGCAGGGATAGGCCCCAGCATTTT
TRBV20-1,many,TRBJ2-5,.,CSAWGGGWSQETQYF,TGCAGTGCTTGGGGGGGCGGATGGTCCCAAGAGACCCAGTACTTC
TRBV6-5,.,TRBJ1-5,.,CASSYSRTGPGAQHF,TGTGCCAGCAGTTACTCCCGAACAGGGCCGGGAGCCCAGCATTTT
TRBV12-3/TRBV12-4,many,TRBJ1-1,.,CASSFTQATEAFF,TGTGCCAGCAGTTTTACTCAAGCAACTGAAGCTTTCTTT
TRBV18,many,TRBJ1-3,.,CASSQTVGRQRMGVTIYF,TGTGCCAGCTCACAAACCGTGGGGCGACAGAGGATGGGGGTCACCATATATTTT
TRBV6-5,many,TRBJ1-1,.,CASRPLRDVTEAFF,TGTGCCAGCAGACCCCTCAGGGACGTCACTGAAGCTTTCTTT
TRBV12-3/TRBV12-4,few,TRBJ1-5,TRBD1,CASSLAGGGQGHNQPQHF,TGTGCCAGCAGTTTAGCTGGGGGGGGACAGGGTCACAATCAGCCCCAGCATTTT
TRBV3-1,many,TRBJ2-2,.,CASSQRSTGELFF,TGTGCCAGCAGCCAACGGTCCACCGGGGAGCTGTTTTTT
TRBV15,few,TRBJ2-3,TRBD2,CATSRNPGTSGSTDTQYF,TGTGCCACCAGCAGAAATCCTGGGACTAGCGGGAGCACAGATACGCAGTATTTT
TRBV5-4,.,TRBJ2-6,.,CASSLGRGFGSGANVLTF,TGTGCCAGCAGCTTGGGTCGGGGCTTCGGCTCTGGGGCCAACGTCCTGACTTTC
TRBV20-1,.,TRBJ1-1,TRBD1,CSARGKGGRRAEAFF,TGCAGTGCTAGAGGGAAAGGGGGCAGGAGAGCTGAAGCTTTCTTT
TRBV6-2/TRBV6-3,.,TRBJ1-5,.,CASSYYGGQPQHF,TGTGCCAGCAGTTACTATGGGGGTCAGCCCCAGCATTTT
TRBV7-2,many,TRBJ1-5,.,CASSLSNEELGTQHF,TGTGCCAGCAGCTTATCGAACGAAGAATTGGGGACCCAGCATTTT
TRBV18,few,TRBJ1-1,.,CASSPGRVGAFF,TGTGCCAGCTCACCGGGACGCGTTGGGGCTTTCTTT
TRBV6-1,many,TRBJ2-1,.,CASSGIGGSYNEQFF,TGTGCCAGCAGTGGGATCGGAGGCTCCTACAATGAGCAGTTCTTC
TRBV10-3,.,TRBJ1-5,TRBD1,CAISEGDRGNQPQHF,TGTGCCATCAGTGAGGGTGACAGGGGCAATCAGCCCCAGCATTTT
TRBV4-1,few,TRBJ1-2,TRBD1,CASSQDRDRGNGYTF,TGCGCCAGCAGCCAAGATAGGGACAGGGGGAATGGCTACACCTTC